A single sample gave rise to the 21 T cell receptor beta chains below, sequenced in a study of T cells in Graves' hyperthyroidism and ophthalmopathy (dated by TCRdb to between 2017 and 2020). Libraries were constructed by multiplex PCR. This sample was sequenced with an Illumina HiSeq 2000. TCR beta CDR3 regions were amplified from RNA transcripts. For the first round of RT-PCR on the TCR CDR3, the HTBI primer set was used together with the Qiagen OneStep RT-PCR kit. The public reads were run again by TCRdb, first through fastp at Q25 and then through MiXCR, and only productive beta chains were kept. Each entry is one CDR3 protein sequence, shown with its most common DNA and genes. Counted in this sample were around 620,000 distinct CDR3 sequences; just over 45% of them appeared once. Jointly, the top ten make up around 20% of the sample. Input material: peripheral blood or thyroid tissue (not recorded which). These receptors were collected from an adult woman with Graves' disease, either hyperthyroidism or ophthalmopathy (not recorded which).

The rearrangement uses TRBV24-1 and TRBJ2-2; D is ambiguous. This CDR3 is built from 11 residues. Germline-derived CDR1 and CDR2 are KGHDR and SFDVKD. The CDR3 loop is CARDLTGELFF. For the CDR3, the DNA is TGTGCTAGAGACCTCACCGGGGAGCTGTTTTTT.

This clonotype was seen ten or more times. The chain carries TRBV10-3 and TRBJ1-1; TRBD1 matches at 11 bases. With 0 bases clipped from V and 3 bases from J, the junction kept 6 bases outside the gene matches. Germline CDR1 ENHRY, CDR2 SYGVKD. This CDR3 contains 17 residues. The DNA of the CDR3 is TGTGCCATCAGTGAGTCTAAGGGACAGGGGGTTGACACTGAAGCTTTCTTT. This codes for CAISESKGQGVDTEAFF.

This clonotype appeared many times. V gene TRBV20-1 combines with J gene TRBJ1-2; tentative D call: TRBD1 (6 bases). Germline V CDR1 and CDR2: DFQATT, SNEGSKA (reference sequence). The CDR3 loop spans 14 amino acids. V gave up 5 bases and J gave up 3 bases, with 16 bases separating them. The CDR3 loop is CSAGYRVPHYGYTF. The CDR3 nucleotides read TGCAGTGCTGGATACAGGGTACCGCACTATGGCTACACCTTC.

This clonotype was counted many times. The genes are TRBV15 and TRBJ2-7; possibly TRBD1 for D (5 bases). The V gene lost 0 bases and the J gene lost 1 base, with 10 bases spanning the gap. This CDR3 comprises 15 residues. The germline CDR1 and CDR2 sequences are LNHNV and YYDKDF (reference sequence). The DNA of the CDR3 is TGTGCCACCAGCAGAGAACAGGACCCTTCCTACGAGCAGTACTTC. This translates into CATSREQDPSYEQYF.

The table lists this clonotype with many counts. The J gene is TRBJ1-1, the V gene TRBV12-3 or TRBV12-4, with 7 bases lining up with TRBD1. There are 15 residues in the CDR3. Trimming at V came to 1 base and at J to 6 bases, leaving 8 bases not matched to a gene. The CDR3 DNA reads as TGTGCCAGCAGTTTAGTTGTCAGGGGGAAGGCTGAAGCTTTCTTT. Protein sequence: CASSLVVRGKAEAFF.

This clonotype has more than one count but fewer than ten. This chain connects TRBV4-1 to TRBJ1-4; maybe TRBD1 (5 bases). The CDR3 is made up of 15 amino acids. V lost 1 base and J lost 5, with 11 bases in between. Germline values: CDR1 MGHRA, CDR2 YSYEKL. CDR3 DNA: TGCGCCAGCAGCCAAGTTATTTGGGGGAATGAAAAACTGTTTTTT. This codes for CASSQVIWGNEKLFF.

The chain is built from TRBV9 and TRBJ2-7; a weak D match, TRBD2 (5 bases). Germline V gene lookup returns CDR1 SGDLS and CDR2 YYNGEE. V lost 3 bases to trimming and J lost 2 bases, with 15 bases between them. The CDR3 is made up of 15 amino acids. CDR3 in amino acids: CASSARGLSTYEQYF. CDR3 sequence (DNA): TGTGCCAGCAGCGCCCGAGGACTCTCCACCTACGAGCAGTACTTC.

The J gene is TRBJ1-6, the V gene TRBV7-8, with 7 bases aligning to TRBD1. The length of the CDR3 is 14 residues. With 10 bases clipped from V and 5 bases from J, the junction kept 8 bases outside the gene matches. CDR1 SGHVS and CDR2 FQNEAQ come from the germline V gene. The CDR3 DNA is TGTGCCACCCGTGGGCAGGGGGATAATTCACCCCTCCACTTT. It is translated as CATRGQGDNSPLHF.

DNA for the CDR3: TGCAGTGCTATTAGCGGGACGTCCTACGAGCAGTACTTC. This sequence encodes CSAISGTSYEQYF. This rearrangement joins TRBV20-1 to TRBJ2-7; 8 nucleotides match TRBD2. Unmatched junction bases numbered 3, after V lost 4 bases and J lost 1 base. The CDR3 length is 13 residues. Germline V gives CDR1 DFQATT, CDR2 SNEGSKA (reference sequence).

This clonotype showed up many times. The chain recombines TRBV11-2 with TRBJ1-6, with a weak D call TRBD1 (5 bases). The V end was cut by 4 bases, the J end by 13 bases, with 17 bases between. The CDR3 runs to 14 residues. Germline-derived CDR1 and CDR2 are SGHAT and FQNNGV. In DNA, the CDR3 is TGTGCCAGCAGCTCAATCCGGGACCCCGCGCCCCTCCACTTT. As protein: CASSSIRDPAPLHF.

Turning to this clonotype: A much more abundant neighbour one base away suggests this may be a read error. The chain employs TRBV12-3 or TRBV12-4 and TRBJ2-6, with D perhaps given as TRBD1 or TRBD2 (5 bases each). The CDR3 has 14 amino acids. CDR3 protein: CASSWPGRGNTEAF. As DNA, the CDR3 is TGTGCCAGCAGTTGGCCGGGACGGGGAAACACTGAAGCTTTC.

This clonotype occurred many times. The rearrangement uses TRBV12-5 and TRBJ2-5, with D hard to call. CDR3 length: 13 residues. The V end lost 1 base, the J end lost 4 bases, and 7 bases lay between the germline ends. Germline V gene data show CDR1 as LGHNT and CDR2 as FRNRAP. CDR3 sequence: CASGLEWSETQYF. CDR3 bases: TGTGCTAGTGGTTTGGAGTGGTCAGAGACCCAGTACTTC.

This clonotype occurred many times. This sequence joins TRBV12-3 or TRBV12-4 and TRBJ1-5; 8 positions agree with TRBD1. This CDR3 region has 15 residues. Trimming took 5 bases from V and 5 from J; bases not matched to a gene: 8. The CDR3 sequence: CASSLDRGWDQPQHF. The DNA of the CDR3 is TGTGCCAGCAGTCTCGACAGGGGCTGGGATCAGCCCCAGCATTTT.

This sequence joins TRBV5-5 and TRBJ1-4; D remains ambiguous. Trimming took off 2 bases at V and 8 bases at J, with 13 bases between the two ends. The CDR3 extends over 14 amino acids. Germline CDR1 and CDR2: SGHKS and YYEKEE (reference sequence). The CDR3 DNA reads TGTGCCAGCAGCTTAGACATAATGGGGGAAAAACTGTTTTTT. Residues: CASSLDIMGEKLFF. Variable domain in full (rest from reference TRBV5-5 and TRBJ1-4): DAGVTQSPTHLIKTRGQQVTLRCSPISGHKSVSWYQQVLGQGPQFIFQYYEKEERGRGNFPDRFSARQFPNYSSELNVNALLLGDSALYLCASSLDIMGEKLFFGSGTQLSVL.

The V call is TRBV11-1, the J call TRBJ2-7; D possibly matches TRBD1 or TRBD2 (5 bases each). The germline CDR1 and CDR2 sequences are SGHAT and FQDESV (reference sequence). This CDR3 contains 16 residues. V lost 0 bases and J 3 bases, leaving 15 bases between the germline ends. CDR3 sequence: CASSLAVRERGYEQYF. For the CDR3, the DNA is TGTGCCAGCAGCTTAGCTGTACGGGAAAGGGGCTACGAGCAGTACTTC.

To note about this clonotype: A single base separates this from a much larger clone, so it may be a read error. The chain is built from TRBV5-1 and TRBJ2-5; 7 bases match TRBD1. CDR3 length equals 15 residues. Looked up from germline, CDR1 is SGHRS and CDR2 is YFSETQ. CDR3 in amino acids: CASSLAVTGSETEYF. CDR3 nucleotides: TGCGCCAGCAGCTTGGCCGTGACAGGGTCGGAGACCGAGTACTTC.

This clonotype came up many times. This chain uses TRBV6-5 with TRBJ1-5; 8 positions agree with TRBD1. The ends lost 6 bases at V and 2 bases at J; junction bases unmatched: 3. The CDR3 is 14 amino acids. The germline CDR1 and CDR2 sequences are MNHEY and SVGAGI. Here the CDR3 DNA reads TGTGCCAGCAGGAAGGACAGGGGCAATCAGCCCCAGCATTTT. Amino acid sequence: CASRKDRGNQPQHF.

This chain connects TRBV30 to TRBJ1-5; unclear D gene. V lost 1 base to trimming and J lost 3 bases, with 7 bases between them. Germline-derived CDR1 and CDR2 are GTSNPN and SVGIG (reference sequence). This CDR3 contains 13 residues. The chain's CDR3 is CAWSDSYNQPQHF. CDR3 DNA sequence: TGTGCCTGGAGTGACAGCTACAATCAGCCCCAGCATTTT.

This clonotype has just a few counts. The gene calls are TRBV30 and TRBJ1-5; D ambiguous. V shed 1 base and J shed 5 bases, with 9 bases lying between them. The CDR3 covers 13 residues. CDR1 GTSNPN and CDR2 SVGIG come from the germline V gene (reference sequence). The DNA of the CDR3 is TGTGCCTGGAGTGCTCAGAACGATCAGCCCCAGCATTTT. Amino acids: CAWSAQNDQPQHF.

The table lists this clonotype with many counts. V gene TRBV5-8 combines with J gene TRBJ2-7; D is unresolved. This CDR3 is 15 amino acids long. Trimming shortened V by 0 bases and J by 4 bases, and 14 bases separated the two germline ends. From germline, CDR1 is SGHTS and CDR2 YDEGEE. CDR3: CASSLGTQMSYEQYF. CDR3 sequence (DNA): TGTGCCAGCAGCTTGGGGACCCAAATGAGTTACGAGCAGTACTTC.

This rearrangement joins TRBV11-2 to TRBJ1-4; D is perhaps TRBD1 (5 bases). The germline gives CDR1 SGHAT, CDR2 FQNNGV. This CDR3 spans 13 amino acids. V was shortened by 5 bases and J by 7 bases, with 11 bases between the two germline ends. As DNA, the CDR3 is TGTGCCAGCAGCAGGACACCGCTTGAAAAACTGTTTTTT. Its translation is CASSRTPLEKLFF.